The source of this T cell receptor (beta chain) is a study of blood T cell repertoires in COVID-19. Study in general: Spain, Italy and the United States supplied samples that represented acute and convalescent COVID-19. PBMCs, B-cell-depleted T cells, or T cells were the source of the cDNA or gDNA that made up the material.

This clone occurred once. Germline V lookup: CDR1 LNHDA, CDR2 SQIVND (reference sequence). With 10 bases removed from V and 4 bases from J, the gap between germline ends came to 13 bases. There are 12 residues in the CDR3. The table came from immunoSEQ multiplex PCR; TCRdb's copy has only in-frame clones and leaves some out. Found here are roughly 340,000 clones, roughly 90% of them singletons; the top ten hold approximately 3%. The chain carries TRBV19 and TRBJ1-1; D gene uncertain. The sequence derives from a young woman with COVID-19, enrolled during active disease. The source material was peripheral blood. The CDR3 coding sequence is TGTGCCACCTCCGGGGTGGGCACTGAAGCTTTCTTT. It codes for CATSGVGTEAFF.